The entry below describes one TCR beta chain. Its antigen is as yet unknown. There are 17 residues in the CDR3. V shed 0 bases and J 2 bases; nucleotides not matched to a gene: 7. The data derive from a study of identifying expanded T cells in peripheral blood. Study-wide results and caveats: Across healthy donors, higher total template counts meant significantly greater approximately 2-week count variance.

TCRdb's copy holds only in-frame clones and misses some; the assay was immunoSEQ multiplex PCR. Here the sample spans approximately 110,000 clones, about 85% being singletons. This clonotype was sampled from a person aged 18 to 70 in good health. The rearrangement joins TRBV5-3 to TRBJ2-3, with 9 bases that match TRBD2. TRBV5-3 has ORF status, its function being uncertain. The material sequenced was blood. The CDR3 is CARSLGGAGGVTDTQYF. DNA for the CDR3: TGTGCCAGAAGCTTGGGAGGAGCGGGAGGTGTCACAGATACGCAGTATTTT.